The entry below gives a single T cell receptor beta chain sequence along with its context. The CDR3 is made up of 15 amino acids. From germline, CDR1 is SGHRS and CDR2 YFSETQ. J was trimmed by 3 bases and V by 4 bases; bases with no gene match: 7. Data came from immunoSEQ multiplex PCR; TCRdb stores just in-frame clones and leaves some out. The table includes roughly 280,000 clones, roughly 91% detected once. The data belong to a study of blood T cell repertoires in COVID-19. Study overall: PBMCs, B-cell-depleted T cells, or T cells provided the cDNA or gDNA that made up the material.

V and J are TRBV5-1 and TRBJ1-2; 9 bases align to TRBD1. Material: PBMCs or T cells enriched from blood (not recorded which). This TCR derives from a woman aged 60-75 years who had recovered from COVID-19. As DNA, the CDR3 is TGCGCCAGCAGCGGAAACAGGGGGCGCGACTATGGCTACACCTTC. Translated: CASSGNRGRDYGYTF.